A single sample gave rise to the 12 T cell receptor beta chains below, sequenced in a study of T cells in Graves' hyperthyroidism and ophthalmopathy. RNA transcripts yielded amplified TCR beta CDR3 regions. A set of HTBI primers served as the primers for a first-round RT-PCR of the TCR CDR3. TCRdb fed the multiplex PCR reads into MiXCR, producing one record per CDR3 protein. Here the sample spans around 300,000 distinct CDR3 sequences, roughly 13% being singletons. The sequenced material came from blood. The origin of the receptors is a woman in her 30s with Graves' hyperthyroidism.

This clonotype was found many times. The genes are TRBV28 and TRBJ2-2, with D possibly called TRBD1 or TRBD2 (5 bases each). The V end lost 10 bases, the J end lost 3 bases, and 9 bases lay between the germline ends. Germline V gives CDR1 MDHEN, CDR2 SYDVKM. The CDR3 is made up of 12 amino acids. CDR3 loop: CATGTDTGELFF. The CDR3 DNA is TGTGCCACCGGGACCGACACCGGGGAGCTGTTTTTT. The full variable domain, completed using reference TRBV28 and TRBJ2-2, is DVKVTQSSRYLVKRTGEKVFLECVQDMDHENMFWYRQDPGLGLRLIYFSYDVKMKEKGDIPEGYSVSREKKERFSLILESASTNQTSMYLCATGTDTGELFFGEGSRLTVL.

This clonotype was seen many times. The CDR3 bases are TGTGCCAGCAGTGAAGCTAGCGGGATGGGTGGTGAGCAGTTCTTC. Its protein is CASSEASGMGGEQFF. The chain couples TRBV2 to TRBJ2-1, with 8 bases identical to TRBD2. The CDR3 length is 15 residues. Germline-derived CDR1 and CDR2 are SNHLY and FYNNEI. V was pared by 0 bases and J by 9 bases, with 7 bases of the junction left unmatched.

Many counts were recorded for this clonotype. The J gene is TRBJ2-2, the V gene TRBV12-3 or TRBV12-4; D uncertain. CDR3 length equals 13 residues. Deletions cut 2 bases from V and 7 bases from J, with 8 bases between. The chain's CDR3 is CASSLIFGGELFF. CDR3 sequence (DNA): TGTGCCAGCAGTTTAATTTTCGGCGGGGAGCTGTTTTTT.

The CDR3 nucleotides are TGTGCCAGCAGTTATTTTGAGGGAGCGGAAGCTTTCTTT. Encoded protein: CASSYFEGAEAFF. The chain uses TRBV6-1 and TRBJ1-1; D uncertain. There are 13 residues in the CDR3. CDR1 is MNHNS and CDR2 is SASEGT in the germline V gene. The V and J ends lost 5 bases and 8 bases respectively, with 15 bases between them.

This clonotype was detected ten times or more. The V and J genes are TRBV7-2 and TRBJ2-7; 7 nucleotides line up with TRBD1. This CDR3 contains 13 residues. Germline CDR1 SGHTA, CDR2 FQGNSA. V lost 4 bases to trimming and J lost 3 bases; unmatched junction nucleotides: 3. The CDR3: CASSSRTGYEQYF. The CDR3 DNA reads TGTGCCAGCAGCTCCCGGACAGGCTACGAGCAGTACTTC.

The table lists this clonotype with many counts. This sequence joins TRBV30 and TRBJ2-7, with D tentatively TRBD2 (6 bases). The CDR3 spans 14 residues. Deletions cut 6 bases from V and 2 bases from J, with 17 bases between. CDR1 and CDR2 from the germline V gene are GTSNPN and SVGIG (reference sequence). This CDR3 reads CACAGGTEAYEQYF. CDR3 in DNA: TGTGCCTGCGCTGGGGGGACGGAAGCCTACGAGCAGTACTTC.

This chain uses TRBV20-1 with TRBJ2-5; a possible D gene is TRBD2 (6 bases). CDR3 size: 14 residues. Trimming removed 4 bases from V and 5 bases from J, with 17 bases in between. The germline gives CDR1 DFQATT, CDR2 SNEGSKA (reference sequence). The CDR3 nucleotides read TGCAGTGCTATAACTAGCCTTGACATGGAGACCCAGTACTTC. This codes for CSAITSLDMETQYF.

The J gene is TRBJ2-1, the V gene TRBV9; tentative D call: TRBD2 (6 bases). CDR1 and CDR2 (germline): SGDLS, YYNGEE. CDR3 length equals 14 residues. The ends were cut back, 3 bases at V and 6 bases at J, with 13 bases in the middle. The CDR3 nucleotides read TGTGCCAGCAGCGCCGTGGGGACTCCCAATGAGCAGTTCTTC. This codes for CASSAVGTPNEQFF. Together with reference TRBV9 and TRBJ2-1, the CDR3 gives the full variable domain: DSGVTQTPKHLITATGQRVTLRCSPRSGDLSVYWYQQSLDQGLQFLIQYYNGEERAKGNILERFSAQQFPDLHSELNLSSLELGDSALYFCASSAVGTPNEQFFGPGTRLTVL.

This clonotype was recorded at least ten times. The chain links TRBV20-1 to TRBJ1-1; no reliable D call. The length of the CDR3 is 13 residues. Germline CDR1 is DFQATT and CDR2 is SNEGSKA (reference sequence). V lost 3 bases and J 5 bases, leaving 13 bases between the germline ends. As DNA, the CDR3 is TGCAGTGCTAGTCTCCAGTCCGAAACTGAAGCTTTCTTT. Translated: CSASLQSETEAFF.

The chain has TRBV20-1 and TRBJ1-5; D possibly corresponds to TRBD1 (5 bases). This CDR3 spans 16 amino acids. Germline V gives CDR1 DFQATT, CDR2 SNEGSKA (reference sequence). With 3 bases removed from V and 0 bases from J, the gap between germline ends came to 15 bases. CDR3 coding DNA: TGCAGTGCTAGCAGGGCAGCCAGTTATAGCAATCAGCCCCAGCATTTT. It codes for CSASRAASYSNQPQHF.

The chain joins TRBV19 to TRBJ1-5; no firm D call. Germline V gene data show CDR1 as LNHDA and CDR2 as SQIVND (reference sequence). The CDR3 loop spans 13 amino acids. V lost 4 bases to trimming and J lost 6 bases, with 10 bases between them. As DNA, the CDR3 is TGTGCCAGTAGTACGGCTGGCGGTCAGCCCCAGCATTTT. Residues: CASSTAGGQPQHF.

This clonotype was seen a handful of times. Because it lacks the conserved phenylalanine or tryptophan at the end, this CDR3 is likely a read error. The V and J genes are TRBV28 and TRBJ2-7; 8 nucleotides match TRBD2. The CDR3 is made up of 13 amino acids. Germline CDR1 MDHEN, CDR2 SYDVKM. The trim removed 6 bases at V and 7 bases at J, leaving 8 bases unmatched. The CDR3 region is CASRASGSREQYL. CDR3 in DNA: TGTGCCAGCAGGGCCAGCGGGAGCCGGGAGCAGTACCTC.